The present entry profiles one T cell receptor (beta chain) with its context. Its recognized antigen is unknown. The CDR3 does not close with the conserved phenylalanine or tryptophan, likely indicating a read error. The sequencer listed for this sample is Illumina HiSeq 2000. TCR beta chain libraries were generated by multiplex PCR amplification. The amplified TCR beta chain products were analyzed by high-throughput sequencing. TCRdb reprocessed the public reads (quality trimming at Q25 with fastp, clone calling with MiXCR) and kept in-frame beta chains. Rows are combined by CDR3 protein, so each entry shows the most common genes and DNA. For this sample the table gives roughly 220,000 distinct CDR3 sequences, of which 30% to 35% were detected only once. Approximately 3.6% of the sample is taken by the ten largest. The sample belongs to a study of breast tumors, draining lymph nodes, adjacent tissues (dated by TCRdb to the mid-2010s). Study-wide context: In breast cancer patients, the study compared the TCR beta repertoires of tumor, adjacent nontumor tissue and axillary lymph nodes. The study was designed to assess the relationships and possible T-cell exchange between tumor, surrounding tissue and draining lymph node repertoires in human breast cancer. What the research found in general, with its limitations: Tumor T-cell repertoires showed less diversity than lymph node repertoires and more diversity than nontumor tissue repertoires, and tumor T-cell repertoires showed preferential V and J gene usage. The similarity between tumor and nontumor tissue repertoires was significantly greater in luminal-like breast cancer than in basal-like breast cancer. The study presented the conclusion that tumor T cells originate in lymph nodes as consistent with a hypothesis, not as something directly demonstrated. The data were considered consistent with the idea that most tumor T cells come from the lymph node and then expand in tumor tissue.

The CDR3 totals 15 residues, both ends included. CDR3 DNA only is kept here, 45 bases in frame from base 1. V and J lose 5 bases and 5 bases, and a span of 16 bases separates them. CDR1 and CDR2, per the germline V gene, are SGHTA and FQGNSA. The lymph node samples were taken from the axillary draining lymph nodes of breast cancer patients. The sequence was obtained from a female donor with breast cancer. Some clones in this sample may be carry-over from other donors' samples. What was sequenced was axillary lymph node tissue. The V and J genes are TRBV7-2 and TRBJ2-1; tentative D gene TRBD2, with 5 bases matching. The DNA sequence follows: TGTGCCAGCAGCCCGACGACCCGAGGGAACAATGAGCAGTTCCTC. Protein translation: CASSPTTRGNNEQFL.